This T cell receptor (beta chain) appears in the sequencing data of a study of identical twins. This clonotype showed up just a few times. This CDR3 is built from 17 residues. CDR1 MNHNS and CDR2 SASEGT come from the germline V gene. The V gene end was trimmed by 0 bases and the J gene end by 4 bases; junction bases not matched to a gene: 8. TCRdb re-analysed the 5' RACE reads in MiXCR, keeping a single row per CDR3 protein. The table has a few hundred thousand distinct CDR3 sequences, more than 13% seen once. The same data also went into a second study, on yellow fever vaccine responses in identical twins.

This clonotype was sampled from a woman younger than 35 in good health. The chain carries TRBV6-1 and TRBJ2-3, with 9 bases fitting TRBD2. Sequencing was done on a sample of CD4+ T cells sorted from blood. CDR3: CASSEALIAGVSDTQYF. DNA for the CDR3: TGTGCCAGCAGTGAAGCGCTAATAGCGGGGGTTTCAGATACGCAGTATTTT.